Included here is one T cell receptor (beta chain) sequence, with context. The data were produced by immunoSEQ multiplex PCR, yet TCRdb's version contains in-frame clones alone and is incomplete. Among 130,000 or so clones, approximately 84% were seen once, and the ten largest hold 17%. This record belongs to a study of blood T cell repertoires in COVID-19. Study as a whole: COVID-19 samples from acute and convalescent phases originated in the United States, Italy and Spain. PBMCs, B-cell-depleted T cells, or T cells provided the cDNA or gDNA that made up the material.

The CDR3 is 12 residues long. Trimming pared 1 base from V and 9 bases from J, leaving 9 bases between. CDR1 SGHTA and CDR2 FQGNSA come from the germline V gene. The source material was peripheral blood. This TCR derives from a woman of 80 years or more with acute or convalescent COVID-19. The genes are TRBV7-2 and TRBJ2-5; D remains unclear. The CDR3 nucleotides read TGTGCCAGCAGCTTAGTTAACTCGGCCCAGTACTTC. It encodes CASSLVNSAQYF.